Given below is one TCR beta chain in context. The data stem from a study of blood T cell repertoires in COVID-19. Overall study context: Samples representing acute and convalescent COVID-19 were sourced from the United States, Italy and Spain. The cDNA or gDNA used as material had been derived from T cells, B-cell-depleted T cells, or PBMCs.

Germline CDR1 is LNHDA and CDR2 is SQIVND (reference sequence). The CDR3 loop spans 13 amino acids. Germline trimming cut 6 bases from V and 6 bases from J; bases unmatched to any gene: 4. Original processing notes: Amplification from reference gene primers served as the basis for estimated nucleated cell counts. Sequencing used immunoSEQ multiplex PCR; TCRdb keeps in-frame clones, though not all of them. That table gives V, J and clone size, and the DNA gave D and trimming. The sample consists of around 250,000 clones, roughly 80% of them appearing once. Sequencing was carried out using peripheral blood. The TCR originated in a woman between 18 and 30 years old with acute or convalescent COVID-19. V gene TRBV19 combines with J gene TRBJ2-1; TRBD1 agrees at 8 bases. The CDR3 bases are TGTGCCAGTAGACAGGGGGGATCCAATGAGCAGTTCTTC. Protein product: CASRQGGSNEQFF.